This T cell receptor (beta chain) was profiled in a study of blood T cell repertoires in COVID-19. On the study more broadly: The United States, Italy and Spain provided the acute and convalescent COVID-19 samples.

Repertoires were generated with immunoSEQ multiplex PCR, while TCRdb's copy carries only in-frame clones and drops some. The data contain approximately 210,000 clones, 82% of them singletons. From germline, CDR1 is SGHDN and CDR2 FVKESK. V shed 5 bases and J shed 4 bases, with 7 bases lying between them. The CDR3 sequence is 12 residues long. Input material: peripheral blood. This receptor was obtained from a woman between 35 and 50 years old with acute or convalescent COVID-19. The chain links TRBV14 to TRBJ2-3; D gene ambiguous. CDR3 region: CASSLSPDTQYF. CDR3 nucleotide sequence: TGTGCCAGCAGCTTGAGTCCAGATACGCAGTATTTT.